The T cell receptor beta chain under discussion was sequenced for a study of T cell changes during pregnancy in multiple sclerosis. The CDR3 covers 17 residues. J gave up 7 bases and V 3 bases, and 14 bases lay outside the gene matches. Germline CDR1 reads SGHTA; CDR2 reads FQGNSA. TCRdb's copy holds only in-frame clones and misses some; the assay was immunoSEQ multiplex PCR. The table records around 55,000 clones, around 93% of them present only once. Sample: CD8+ T cells from peripheral blood mononuclear cells, taken in the second trimester of pregnancy. The clonotype was recovered from a female donor with multiple sclerosis, enrolled in a pregnancy study. V usage is TRBV7-2 and J usage is TRBJ2-7, with 11 bases identical to TRBD2. CDR3 loop: CASSLGDVAGGPGEQYF. DNA of the CDR3: TGTGCCAGCAGCTTGGGGGATGTAGCGGGAGGGCCTGGGGAGCAGTACTTC.